Each of the 32 T cell receptor beta chains below was sequenced from the same sample in a study of cytomegalovirus exposure and HLA in healthy donors. PCR was performed using 60 Vbeta and 13 Jbeta primers. Profiled with immunoSEQ multiplex PCR; TCRdb holds only in-frame clones, not every one. There are 80,000 or so clones in the sample; over 65% occur only once, and about 22% lies in the top ten. The sequencing input was PBMCs. The receptor source for this set is a man aged 30 to 39 in good health and CMV-seropositive.

The chain uses TRBV15 and TRBJ2-7; D is undetermined. Trimming removed 0 bases at V and 3 bases at J, with 6 bases between. Germline assignment: CDR1 LNHNV and CDR2 YYDKDF (reference sequence). The CDR3 length is 13 residues. The CDR3 DNA is TGTGCCACCAGCAGAGATTCCGGCTACGAGCAGTACTTC. This translates into CATSRDSGYEQYF. The whole variable domain, remainder taken from reference TRBV15 and TRBJ2-7, is DAMVIQNPRYQVTQFGKPVTLSCSQTLNHNVMYWYQQKSSQAPKLLFHYYDKDFNNEADTPDNFQSRRPNTSFCFLDIRSPGLGDTAMYLCATSRDSGYEQYFGPGTRLTVT.

The V and J genes are TRBV6-4 and TRBJ2-1, with D possibly being TRBD1 (7 bases). V dropped 6 bases and J dropped 7 bases, with 13 bases sitting between them. This CDR3 is built from 13 residues. CDR1 is MRHNA and CDR2 is SNTAGT in the germline V gene. CDR3 coding DNA: TGTGCCAGCAGCCAGGGGGGAGAGAATGAGCAGTTCTTC. Amino acids: CASSQGGENEQFF.

The chain has TRBV6-4 and TRBJ2-3; TRBD2 is a possible D gene (6 bases). With 6 bases removed from V and 2 bases from J, the gap between germline ends came to 9 bases. CDR1 MRHNA and CDR2 SNTAGT come from the germline V gene. The CDR3 spans 13 residues. CDR3 residues: CASSGEVTDTQYF. In nucleotides, the CDR3 is TGTGCCAGCAGCGGGGAGGTCACAGATACGCAGTATTTT.

The chain combines TRBV4-1 with TRBJ2-2, with 8 bases aligning to TRBD1. The CDR3 has 20 amino acids. Per germline, CDR1 MGHRA and CDR2 YSYEKL. J gave up 0 bases and V 0 bases, and 12 bases lay outside the gene matches. The CDR3 protein is CASSQDATGAGRANTGELFF. CDR3 DNA sequence: TGCGCCAGCAGCCAAGACGCGACAGGGGCGGGACGAGCGAACACCGGGGAGCTGTTTTTT.

J is TRBJ1-1 and V is TRBV2; D perhaps matches TRBD1 (6 bases). The CDR3 runs 14 residues. The V end was cut by 1 base, the J end by 4 bases, with 10 bases between. Per germline, CDR1 SNHLY and CDR2 FYNNEI. DNA for the CDR3: TGTGCCAGCAGTGAAGGCAGGGGTGGCACTGAAGCTTTCTTT. This translates into CASSEGRGGTEAFF.

The chain combines TRBV7-6 with TRBJ1-1; D unresolved. The V gene's germline CDR1 is SGHVS and CDR2 FNYEAQ. V was clipped by 1 base and J by 3 bases, with 9 bases between them. The CDR3 extends over 14 amino acids. The CDR3 DNA reads TGTGCCAGCAGCTTAGTAGGAGACTACACTGAAGCTTTCTTT. Translation: CASSLVGDYTEAFF.

The rearrangement joins TRBV28 to TRBJ1-1; TRBD1 is a possible D gene (6 bases). The germline CDR1 and CDR2 sequences are MDHEN and SYDVKM. Trimming took off 3 bases at V and 4 bases at J, with 12 bases between the two ends. The CDR3 length is 14 residues. CDR3 nucleotide sequence: TGTGCCAGCAGTTTCCCTCCCAGGGGCACTGAAGCTTTCTTT. It is translated as CASSFPPRGTEAFF.

V is TRBV28 and J is TRBJ2-3; no firm D call. Per germline, CDR1 MDHEN and CDR2 SYDVKM. V was clipped by 6 bases and J by 4 bases, with 11 bases between them. This CDR3 spans 13 amino acids. The CDR3 region is CASSHTDPDTQYF. CDR3 in DNA: TGTGCCAGCAGCCACACCGATCCAGATACGCAGTATTTT. The full variable domain, completed using reference TRBV28 and TRBJ2-3, is DVKVTQSSRYLVKRTGEKVFLECVQDMDHENMFWYRQDPGLGLRLIYFSYDVKMKEKGDIPEGYSVSREKKERFSLILESASTNQTSMYLCASSHTDPDTQYFGPGTRLTVL.

J is TRBJ1-3 and V is TRBV7-3, with 7 bases fitting TRBD1. The length of the CDR3 is 15 residues. CDR1 is SGHTA, CDR2 FQGTGA, per germline. With V trimmed by 3 bases and J by 0 bases, 2 bases remained unmatched. CDR3 DNA sequence: TGTGCCAGCAGCTTGGCAGGGGGCTCTGGAAACACCATATATTTT. Translation: CASSLAGGSGNTIYF.

CDR3 protein: CASTPRRGRWTEAFF. In DNA form, the CDR3 reads TGTGCCAGTACCCCACGGCGGGGCAGATGGACTGAAGCTTTCTTT. This chain joins TRBV19 and TRBJ1-1, with D maybe TRBD1 (5 bases). Between the trimmed V and J ends, which lost 7 bases and 5 bases, there was a span of 20 bases. Germline loops: CDR1 LNHDA, CDR2 SQIVND (reference sequence). This CDR3 contains 15 residues.

The chain carries TRBV2 and TRBJ2-3; a possible D gene is TRBD1 (5 bases). The V gene's germline CDR1 is SNHLY and CDR2 FYNNEI. This CDR3 is 14 amino acids long. V shed 6 bases and J shed 0 bases, with 10 bases lying between them. The CDR3 bases are TGTGCCAGCAGAGGCCAGGGAAGCACAGATACGCAGTATTTT. Residues: CASRGQGSTDTQYF.

J is TRBJ1-4 and V is TRBV5-4; D may be TRBD1 (6 bases). With 0 bases removed from V and 3 bases from J, the gap between germline ends came to 18 bases. CDR1 SGHNT and CDR2 YYREEE come from the germline V gene (reference sequence). This CDR3 has 18 amino acids. The CDR3 here is CASSLVPQGIGANEKLFF. The CDR3 DNA reads as TGTGCCAGCAGCTTGGTACCCCAGGGGATAGGTGCTAATGAAAAACTGTTTTTT. Supplemented by reference TRBV5-4 and TRBJ1-4, the full variable domain reads ETGVTQSPTHLIKTRGQQVTLRCSSQSGHNTVSWYQQALGQGPQFIFQYYREEENGRGNFPPRFSGLQFPNYSSELNVNALELDDSALYLCASSLVPQGIGANEKLFFGSGTQLSVL.

This clone was seen once. This chain uses TRBV15 with TRBJ2-7; a weak D match, TRBD2 (6 bases). The V gene lost 0 bases and the J gene lost 3 bases, with 12 bases spanning the gap. CDR3 length: 15 amino acids. Per the germline V gene, CDR1 is LNHNV and CDR2 is YYDKDF (reference sequence). The CDR3 bases are TGTGCCACCAGCAGAGAGGACTATCCCAACTACGAGCAGTACTTC. As protein: CATSREDYPNYEQYF. Full variable domain (rest looked up from reference TRBV15 and TRBJ2-7): DAMVIQNPRYQVTQFGKPVTLSCSQTLNHNVMYWYQQKSSQAPKLLFHYYDKDFNNEADTPDNFQSRRPNTSFCFLDIRSPGLGDTAMYLCATSREDYPNYEQYFGPGTRLTVT.

The chain carries TRBV5-6 and TRBJ1-1; no definite D call. From germline, CDR1 is SGHDT and CDR2 YYEEEE. With 2 bases removed from V and 1 base from J, the gap between germline ends came to 12 bases. The CDR3 is 15 amino acids. The CDR3 sequence: CASSLRVRGNTEAFF. CDR3 bases: TGTGCCAGCAGCTTAAGAGTTCGGGGGAACACTGAAGCTTTCTTT.

There are a few counts of this clone. J is TRBJ2-1 and V is TRBV19; possibly TRBD2 for D (6 bases). Germline CDR1 is LNHDA and CDR2 is SQIVND (reference sequence). Trimming removed 0 bases from V and 3 bases from J, with 9 bases in between. The CDR3 loop spans 15 amino acids. CDR3 nucleotides: TGTGCCAGTAGTATAGAGGGGGGTTACTACAATGAGCAGTTCTTC. It is translated as CASSIEGGYYNEQFF.

J is TRBJ1-2 and V is TRBV28; 12 nucleotides match TRBD1. From germline, CDR1 is MDHEN and CDR2 SYDVKM. Trimming cost V 10 bases and J 8 bases; bases outside gene matches: 17. The CDR3 loop spans 16 amino acids. CDR3 nucleotide sequence: TGTGCCATCCCACGAGCCGTGGGACAGGGGGCGGAAGGCTACACCTTC. Its protein is CAIPRAVGQGAEGYTF.

For the CDR3, the DNA is TGTGCCAGCAGTGAATCACAGGGGGCCGGCAATCAGCCCCAGCATTTT. It translates to CASSESQGAGNQPQHF. V gene TRBV9 combines with J gene TRBJ1-5; 9 nucleotides agree with TRBD1. V lost 5 bases to trimming and J lost 2 bases; unmatched junction nucleotides: 8. This CDR3 spans 16 amino acids. Germline V gene sequence: CDR1 SGDLS, CDR2 YYNGEE.

J is TRBJ2-1 and V is TRBV5-8; possibly TRBD2 for D (5 bases). This CDR3 is 14 amino acids long. The V gene's germline CDR1 is SGHTS and CDR2 YDEGEE. V gave up 0 bases and J gave up 6 bases, with 10 bases separating them. In DNA form, the CDR3 reads TGTGCCAGCAGCTTGGGGGCTAGCTTCAATGAGCAGTTCTTC. This codes for CASSLGASFNEQFF.

The chain uses TRBV6-5 and TRBJ2-3; 7 bases match TRBD1. Trimming took 2 bases from V and 1 from J; bases not matched to a gene: 3. Looked up from germline, CDR1 is MNHEY and CDR2 is SVGAGI. This CDR3 contains 15 residues. The CDR3 DNA reads as TGTGCCAGCAGTTACAGGCAGGGGGGCACAGATACGCAGTATTTT. Protein product: CASSYRQGGTDTQYF.

This clone was seen only a few times. The genes are TRBV6-5 and TRBJ1-2; D is possibly TRBD1 (6 bases). The V gene's germline CDR1 is MNHEY and CDR2 SVGAGI. The CDR3 runs to 14 residues. The V and J ends lost 4 bases and 6 bases respectively, with 15 bases between them. CDR3 sequence: CASSSDSTGNGYTF. DNA of the CDR3: TGTGCCAGCAGTTCCGACAGTACAGGGAATGGCTACACCTTC.

The gene calls are TRBV7-9 and TRBJ2-1; 9 nucleotides agree with TRBD1. The CDR3 sequence is 15 residues long. V gave up 6 bases and J gave up 6 bases; unmatched junction bases: 9. The germline CDR1 and CDR2 sequences are SEHNR and FQNEAQ (reference sequence). In DNA, the CDR3 is TGTGCCAGCAGTCCCCTGACAGGGGGAGGCAATGAGCAGTTCTTC. Translated, it gives CASSPLTGGGNEQFF.

The chain links TRBV27 to TRBJ1-1; D call uncertain. V was cut by 6 bases and J by 5 bases, with 16 bases left in between. Germline V gene sequence: CDR1 MNHEY, CDR2 SMNVEV (reference sequence). CDR3 length: 14 residues. CDR3: CASSAAPWRTEAFF. As DNA, the CDR3 is TGTGCCAGCAGCGCGGCTCCGTGGAGGACTGAAGCTTTCTTT.

The chain joins TRBV14 to TRBJ2-3; 13 positions match TRBD2. The trim removed 0 bases at V and 5 bases at J, leaving 2 bases unmatched. This CDR3 comprises 16 residues. CDR1 SGHDN and CDR2 FVKESK come from the germline V gene. The CDR3 DNA follows: TGTGCCAGCAGCCAAGATACTAGCGGGAGGGGAGATACGCAGTATTTT. It codes for CASSQDTSGRGDTQYF.

This chain connects TRBV13 to TRBJ1-2; 7 bases map to TRBD1. Germline V lookup: CDR1 PRHDT, CDR2 FYEKMQ (reference sequence). The ends lost 0 bases at V and 0 bases at J; junction bases unmatched: 10. The CDR3 has 18 amino acids. Written as DNA, the CDR3 is TGTGCCAGCAGCTTAGGGGCAGGGGGTCGTTCTTCTAACTATGGCTACACCTTC. Its translation is CASSLGAGGRSSNYGYTF.

This chain connects TRBV10-3 to TRBJ2-7, with 7 bases that match TRBD1. CDR3 size: 13 residues. J gave up 1 base and V 7 bases, and 4 bases lay outside the gene matches. CDR1 is ENHRY and CDR2 is SYGVKD in the germline V gene. The CDR3 protein is CAITGQQSYEQYF. CDR3 nucleotide sequence: TGTGCCATCACGGGACAGCAGTCCTACGAGCAGTACTTC.

CDR3 in amino acids: CSVVGDTGELFF. The CDR3, as DNA: TGCAGCGTTGTAGGGGACACCGGGGAGCTGTTTTTT. The chain joins TRBV29-1 to TRBJ2-2, with a possible D match to TRBD1 (5 bases). The CDR3 is made up of 12 amino acids. Trimming left V 4 bases short and J 3 bases short, with 6 bases between. Looked up from germline, CDR1 is SQVTM and CDR2 is ANQGSEA.

The chain couples TRBV7-9 to TRBJ1-3; D unclear. The CDR3 has 12 residues. Germline CDR1 and CDR2: SEHNR and FQNEAQ (reference sequence). The V and J ends lost 7 bases and 0 bases respectively, with 4 bases between them. The DNA of the CDR3 is TGTGCCAGCACCGTCTCTGGAAACACCATATATTTT. Its translation: CASTVSGNTIYF.

The chain links TRBV19 to TRBJ1-1; no definite D call. The V gene's germline CDR1 is LNHDA and CDR2 SQIVND (reference sequence). This CDR3 comprises 14 residues. Trimming took off 3 bases at V and 5 bases at J, with 13 bases between the two ends. The CDR3 DNA follows: TGTGCCAGTAGTATTGGCCCGGGAGGGACTGAAGCTTTCTTT. This translates into CASSIGPGGTEAFF.

This chain joins TRBV29-1 and TRBJ2-5; 9 nucleotides line up with TRBD2. The J call may be incorrect, as the DNA end agrees better with TRBJ2-7. This CDR3 is 13 amino acids long. Germline V gene sequence: CDR1 SQVTM, CDR2 ANQGSEA. CDR3 amino acids: CSVGGTSLGEQYF. In DNA, the CDR3 is TGCAGCGTGGGAGGGACTAGCTTAGGCGAGCAGTACTTC.

The chain recombines TRBV6-5 with TRBJ1-6; 8 bases line up with TRBD1. Germline V CDR1 and CDR2: MNHEY, SVGAGI. This CDR3 spans 15 amino acids. Losses at the gene ends were 2 bases for V and 10 bases for J; bases not matched to a gene: 7. The CDR3 sequence is CASSYDRGFGSPLHF. As DNA, the CDR3 is TGTGCCAGCAGTTACGACAGGGGTTTTGGCTCACCCCTCCACTTT.

The chain is built from TRBV7-3 and TRBJ2-3, with 11 positions matching TRBD2. The trim removed 4 bases at V and 0 bases at J, leaving 6 bases unmatched. The CDR3 is 17 residues long. Per the germline V gene, CDR1 is SGHTA and CDR2 is FQGTGA. CDR3 nucleotides: TGTGCCAGCAGCTCTGCTAGCGGGGGGCCTAGCACAGATACGCAGTATTTT. Its protein product is CASSSASGGPSTDTQYF. Full variable domain (outside the CDR3, taken from reference TRBV7-3 and TRBJ2-3): GAGVSQTPSNKVTEKGKYVELRCDPISGHTALYWYRQSLGQGPEFLIYFQGTGAADDSGLPNDRFFAVRPEGSVSTLKIQRTERGDSAVYLCASSSASGGPSTDTQYFGPGTRLTVL.

V gene TRBV5-4 combines with J gene TRBJ2-1; TRBD2 matches 9 bases. Unmatched junction bases numbered 4, after V lost 4 bases and J lost 2 bases. This CDR3 has 15 residues. Germline V lookup: CDR1 SGHNT, CDR2 YYREEE (reference sequence). CDR3 residues: CASSDLAGPYNEQFF. In DNA, the CDR3 is TGTGCCAGCAGCGACCTAGCGGGACCCTACAATGAGCAGTTCTTC.